This T cell receptor beta chain originates from a study of cytomegalovirus exposure and HLA in healthy donors. Study-wide background: Unique TCRs from HLA-typed donors, 65 million to 85 million of them, were held in an early data release. Broader study findings: Most TCR sequences proved rare, with some public TCRs found in many donors.

As to this clone: What it binds is unknown.

It was with 60 Vbeta and 13 Jbeta primers that the PCR ran. Data came from immunoSEQ multiplex PCR; TCRdb stores just in-frame clones and leaves some out. Among about 130,000 clones listed, 70% to 85% were seen once. This clonotype was sampled from a man aged 35-49 years in good health and CMV-seropositive. Sequencing was carried out using PBMCs.

The CDR3 sequence: CASSLDRGRILEQYF. The CDR3 nucleotides read TGTGCCAGCAGTCTAGACAGGGGGCGCATTCTCGAGCAGTACTTC. The V call is TRBV6-1, the J call TRBJ2-7, with TRBD1 identical over 10 bases. The CDR3 is 15 amino acids. Per the germline V gene, CDR1 is MNHNS and CDR2 is SASEGT. The V segment lost 5 bases and the J segment 6 bases; nucleotides outside the gene matches: 10.